The 14 T cell receptor beta chains below come from one sample, sequenced in a study of beta chain features in type 1 diabetes. The study reverse transcribed the entire isolated RNA, so it sequenced expressed TCRB transcripts. This table comes from immunoSEQ multiplex PCR, and its TCRdb copy is limited to in-frame clones, with some not included. The sample consists of over 100,000 clones, 30% to 50% of them appearing once. The sample comprised stem cell memory CD4+ T cells from blood. These receptors were collected from a woman aged 18-30 years in good health.

The V gene is TRBV7-8, the J gene TRBJ2-1, with TRBD1 as a possible D gene (6 bases). Germline V CDR1 and CDR2: SGHVS, FQNEAQ. The CDR3 extends over 14 amino acids. Trimming took 1 base from V and 8 from J, leaving 12 bases between them. The CDR3 loop reads CASSLVGRGHEQFF. The CDR3 bases are TGTGCCAGCAGCTTAGTGGGCAGGGGCCATGAGCAGTTCTTC.

This clone occurred a few times. The chain couples TRBV7-2 to TRBJ2-1; a possible D gene is TRBD1 (6 bases). The CDR3 is made up of 16 amino acids. Between the trimmed V and J ends, which lost 5 bases and 1 base, there was a span of 15 bases. Germline V gene lookup returns CDR1 SGHTA and CDR2 FQGNSA. CDR3 DNA: TGTGCCAGCAGCCCGGGAAGCAGGGGATCCTACAATGAGCAGTTCTTC. Amino acids: CASSPGSRGSYNEQFF.

This clone was seen a few times. The chain joins TRBV27 to TRBJ2-3; TRBD2 agrees at 7 bases. The germline gives CDR1 MNHEY, CDR2 SMNVEV (reference sequence). The ends lost 4 bases at V and 0 bases at J; junction bases unmatched: 1. This CDR3 contains 14 residues. CDR3: CASSWEGSTDTQYF. CDR3 nucleotide sequence: TGTGCCAGCAGTTGGGAGGGGAGCACAGATACGCAGTATTTT.

The genes are TRBV28 and TRBJ1-4; 9 bases line up with TRBD1. The CDR3 contains 14 residues. The V gene end was trimmed by 5 bases and the J gene end by 6 bases; junction bases not matched to a gene: 4. Germline loops: CDR1 MDHEN, CDR2 SYDVKM. DNA for the CDR3: TGTGCCAGCAGTCTAAGGGACAGGGATGAAAAACTGTTTTTT. Translating it yields CASSLRDRDEKLFF.

This clone was detected a few times. The CDR3 DNA reads TGCGCCAGCAGCTTTAGGGCCTTAGCGGGACCGAACACCGGGGAGCTGTTTTTT. Protein sequence: CASSFRALAGPNTGELFF. The chain uses TRBV5-1 and TRBJ2-2; 8 bases map to TRBD2. The trim removed 2 bases at V and 0 bases at J, leaving 9 bases unmatched. Germline V gene sequence: CDR1 SGHRS, CDR2 YFSETQ. CDR3 length equals 18 residues.

The V call is TRBV6-5, the J call TRBJ2-7; the match to TRBD1 covers 7 bases. From germline, CDR1 is MNHEY and CDR2 SVGAGI. V was pared by 4 bases and J by 6 bases, with 3 bases of the junction left unmatched. The CDR3 sequence is 12 residues long. Written as DNA, the CDR3 is TGTGCCAGCAGTTCCTACAGGGGCGAGCAGTACTTC. Protein: CASSSYRGEQYF.

This clone turned up a few times. The CDR3 sequence: CASSYSGQGAYEQYF. CDR3 coding DNA: TGTGCCAGCAGTTACTCGGGGCAGGGCGCGTACGAGCAGTACTTC. The chain links TRBV6-5 to TRBJ2-7; perhaps TRBD1 as D (5 bases). CDR3 length: 15 amino acids. The V end lost 0 bases, the J end lost 4 bases, and 13 bases lay between the germline ends. Germline assignment: CDR1 MNHEY and CDR2 SVGAGI.

The CDR3 DNA follows: TGTGCCAGCAGCCCGTTGGACATTGCCTACGAGCAGTACTTC. Protein: CASSPLDIAYEQYF. The chain combines TRBV7-9 with TRBJ2-7; weak D call: TRBD1 (5 bases). The CDR3 consists of 14 residues. Germline V gene data show CDR1 as SEHNR and CDR2 as FQNEAQ (reference sequence). V was clipped by 5 bases and J by 2 bases, with 13 bases between them.

The chain combines TRBV11-3 with TRBJ2-5, with 14 bases matching TRBD2. This CDR3 is 17 amino acids long. After removal of 4 bases from V and 0 bases from J, the junction contained 4 bases not matched to a gene. Per germline, CDR1 SGHNT and CDR2 YENEEA. CDR3 region: CASSSGTSGSYQETQYF. CDR3 DNA: TGTGCCAGCAGCTCCGGGACTAGCGGGAGTTACCAAGAGACCCAGTACTTC.

This clone showed up just a few times. This sequence joins TRBV27 and TRBJ2-7, with a weak D call TRBD1 (6 bases). The germline CDR1 and CDR2 sequences are MNHEY and SMNVEV (reference sequence). The CDR3 length is 16 residues. The V end was cut by 3 bases, the J end by 0 bases, with 15 bases between. Here the CDR3 reads CASSLATGFSSYEQYF. In DNA, the CDR3 is TGTGCCAGCAGTTTGGCGACAGGATTTAGCTCCTACGAGCAGTACTTC.

The chain joins TRBV19 to TRBJ1-1; 9 bases map to TRBD1. Germline CDR1 is LNHDA and CDR2 is SQIVND (reference sequence). V lost 4 bases and J lost 1; bases outside the gene matches: 4. This CDR3 is built from 15 residues. CDR3 nucleotides: TGTGCCAGTAGTAGGGGGACAGGGAGGAACACTGAAGCTTTCTTT. This gives the protein CASSRGTGRNTEAFF.

V usage is TRBV18 and J usage is TRBJ1-4; 12 bases line up with TRBD1. The germline V gene has CDR1 KGHSH and CDR2 LQKENI. V lost 5 bases, J lost 10 bases, and 17 bases stayed unmatched. The CDR3 loop spans 18 amino acids. Here the CDR3 DNA reads TGTGCCAGCTCATCCGGGACAGGGGGCGCGAGTAATCTTGGAAAACTGTTTTTT. It encodes CASSSGTGGASNLGKLFF.

The chain uses TRBV5-4 and TRBJ2-7; 8 bases are shared with TRBD1. J was trimmed by 1 base and V by 3 bases; bases with no gene match: 3. This CDR3 comprises 14 residues. Germline V lookup: CDR1 SGHNT, CDR2 YYREEE (reference sequence). The CDR3 DNA is TGTGCCAGCAGCTCCCGGACAGGGTCCTACGAGCAGTACTTC. Its translation is CASSSRTGSYEQYF. The full variable domain, completed using reference TRBV5-4 and TRBJ2-7, is ETGVTQSPTHLIKTRGQQVTLRCSSQSGHNTVSWYQQALGQGPQFIFQYYREEENGRGNFPPRFSGLQFPNYSSELNVNALELDDSALYLCASSSRTGSYEQYFGPGTRLTVT.

V and J are TRBV7-2 and TRBJ2-1; 9 bases fit TRBD2. Unmatched junction bases numbered 7, after V lost 5 bases and J lost 2 bases. The CDR3 runs 16 residues. Germline CDR1 and CDR2: SGHTA and FQGNSA. CDR3 sequence (DNA): TGTGCCAGCAGCCGTCGACTAGCGGTGACCTACAATGAGCAGTTCTTC. Translation: CASSRRLAVTYNEQFF.